This T cell receptor (beta chain) was sequenced during a study of cytomegalovirus exposure and HLA in healthy donors. Study-wide findings and caveats: No immune exposure information besides CMV serostatus was available. Because they were indistinguishable, some V segments, including TRBV6-2 and TRBV6-3, were excluded. Prediction of most subjects' HLA-A and HLA-B alleles by TCR beta sequences was reportedly accurate.

The germline V and J ends were trimmed by 2 bases and 5 bases, with 7 bases remaining between them. CDR3 size: 14 residues. In germline, CDR1 is MNHEY, CDR2 SMNVEV (reference sequence). Notes on this clone: Its antigen is still unknown.

Primers for the PCR totalled 60 Vbeta and 13 Jbeta. The protocol was immunoSEQ multiplex PCR, while the TCRdb copy is restricted to in-frame clones and leaves out a portion. The sample contains some 130,000 clones, 70% to 80% of which appear only once. The TCR originated in a woman aged 45-65 years in good health and CMV-seronegative. The rearrangement joins TRBV27 to TRBJ1-6; D gene uncertain. Source material: PBMCs. The CDR3 bases are TGTGCCAGCAGTTTAGGGAGGGATAATTCACCCCTCCACTTT. As protein: CASSLGRDNSPLHF.